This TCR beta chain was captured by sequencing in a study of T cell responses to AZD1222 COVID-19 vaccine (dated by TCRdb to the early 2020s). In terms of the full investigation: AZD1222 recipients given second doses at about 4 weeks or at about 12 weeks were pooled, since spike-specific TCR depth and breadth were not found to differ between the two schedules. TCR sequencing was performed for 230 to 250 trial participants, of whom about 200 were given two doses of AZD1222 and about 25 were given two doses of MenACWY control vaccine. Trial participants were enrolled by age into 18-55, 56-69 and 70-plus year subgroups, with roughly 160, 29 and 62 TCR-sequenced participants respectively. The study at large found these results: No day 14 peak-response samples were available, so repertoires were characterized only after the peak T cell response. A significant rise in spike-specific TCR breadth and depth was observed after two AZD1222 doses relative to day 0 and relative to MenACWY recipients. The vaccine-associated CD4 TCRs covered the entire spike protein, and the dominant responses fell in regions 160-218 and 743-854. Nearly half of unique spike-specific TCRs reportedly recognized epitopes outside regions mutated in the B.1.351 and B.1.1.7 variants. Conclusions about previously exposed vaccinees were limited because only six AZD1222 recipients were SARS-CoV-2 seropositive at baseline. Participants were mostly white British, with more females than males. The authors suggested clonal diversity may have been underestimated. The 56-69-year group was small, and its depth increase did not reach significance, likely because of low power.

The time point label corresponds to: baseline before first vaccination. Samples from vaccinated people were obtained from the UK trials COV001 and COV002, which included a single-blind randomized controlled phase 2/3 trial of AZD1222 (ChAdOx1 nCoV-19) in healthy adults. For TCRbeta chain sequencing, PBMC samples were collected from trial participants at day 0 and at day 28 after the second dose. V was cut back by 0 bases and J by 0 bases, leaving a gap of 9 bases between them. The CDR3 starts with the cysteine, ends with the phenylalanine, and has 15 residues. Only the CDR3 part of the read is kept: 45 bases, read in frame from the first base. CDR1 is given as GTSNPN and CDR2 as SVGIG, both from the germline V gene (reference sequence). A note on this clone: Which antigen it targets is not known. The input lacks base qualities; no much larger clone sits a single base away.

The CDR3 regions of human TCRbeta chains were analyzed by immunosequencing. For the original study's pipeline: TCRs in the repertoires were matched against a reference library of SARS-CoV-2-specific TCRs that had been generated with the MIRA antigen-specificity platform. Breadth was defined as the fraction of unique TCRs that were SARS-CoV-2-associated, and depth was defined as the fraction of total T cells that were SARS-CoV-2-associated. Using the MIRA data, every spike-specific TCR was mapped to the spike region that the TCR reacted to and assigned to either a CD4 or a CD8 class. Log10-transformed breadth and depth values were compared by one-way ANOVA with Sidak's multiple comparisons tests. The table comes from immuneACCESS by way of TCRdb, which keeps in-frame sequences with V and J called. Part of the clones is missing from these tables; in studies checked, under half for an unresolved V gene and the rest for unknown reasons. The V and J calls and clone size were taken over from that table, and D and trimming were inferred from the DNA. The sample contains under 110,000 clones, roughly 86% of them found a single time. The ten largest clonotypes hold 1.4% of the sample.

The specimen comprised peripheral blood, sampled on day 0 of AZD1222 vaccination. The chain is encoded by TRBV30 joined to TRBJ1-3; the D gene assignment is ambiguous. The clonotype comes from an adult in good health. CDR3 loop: CAWSVGGSSGNTIYF. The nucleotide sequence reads TGTGCCTGGAGTGTGGGCGGCTCCTCTGGAAACACCATATATTTT.